The present T cell receptor (beta chain) was sequenced within a study of control samples from healthy donors and cancer patients. Repertoires were generated with immunoSEQ multiplex PCR, while TCRdb's copy carries only in-frame clones and drops some. The sample shows some 120,000 clones, about 86% of them seen only once. Specimen: blood. The source is a young man in good health.

CDR3 bases: TGTGCCAGCACCGCCGGACAGATTAGCAATCAGCCCCAGCATTTT. As protein: CASTAGQISNQPQHF. This chain uses TRBV27 with TRBJ1-5; D is possibly TRBD1 (6 bases). This CDR3 is 15 amino acids long. CDR1 and CDR2 from the germline V gene are MNHEY and SMNVEV (reference sequence). The V gene lost 7 bases and the J gene lost 0 bases, with 13 bases spanning the gap.